This record covers a single T cell receptor (beta chain). TCRdb keeps only in-frame clones here, not all; method: immunoSEQ multiplex PCR. This table holds tens of thousands of clones, approximately 86% found once. The data were obtained in a study of radiotherapy plus CTLA-4 blockade in lung cancer. Receiving focal radiation plus CTLA-4 blockade with ipilimumab were patients who had chemo-refractory metastatic non-small-cell lung cancer. Trimming cost V 3 bases and J 6 bases, with 9 bases left between them. Germline lookup yields CDR1 SNHLY and CDR2 FYNNEI. The CDR3 loop spans 14 amino acids. The genes are TRBV2 and TRBJ1-6; D unresolved. The sequenced sample was peripheral blood, obtained from a patient treated with radiotherapy plus ipilimumab. This receptor was identified in a human donor with non-small cell lung cancer who had stable disease on radiotherapy plus ipilimumab. The chain's CDR3 is CASSDRSSNSPLHF. CDR3 sequence (DNA): TGTGCCAGCAGTGATCGGAGTAGTAATTCACCCCTCCACTTT.